The 26 T cell receptor beta chains below were found in one sample sequenced in a study of shared clonotypes between healthy human individuals. TCRdb keeps only in-frame clones here, not all; method: immunoSEQ multiplex PCR. The sample records more than 2 million clones, around 95% being singletons. Sequences were obtained from naive CD4+ T cells sorted from blood. Subset meaning: CD45RA+ positively selected. The source is a man between 18 and 29 years old in good health.

The gene calls are TRBV6-1 and TRBJ2-7; TRBD1 matches 7 bases. The germline CDR1 and CDR2 sequences are MNHNS and SASEGT. Trimming at V came to 7 bases and at J to 0 bases, leaving 6 bases not matched to a gene. This CDR3 region has 14 residues. CDR3 protein: CASNPDRVSYEQYF. The CDR3 DNA is TGTGCCAGCAACCCAGACAGGGTCTCCTACGAGCAGTACTTC.

The J gene is TRBJ2-1, the V gene TRBV7-9; D is unresolved. The ends were cut back, 3 bases at V and 0 bases at J, with 15 bases in the middle. The CDR3 totals 17 residues. Per the germline V gene, CDR1 is SEHNR and CDR2 is FQNEAQ (reference sequence). Here the CDR3 reads CASSFQGGPYSYNEQFF. The CDR3 bases are TGTGCCAGCAGCTTCCAAGGTGGACCCTACTCCTACAATGAGCAGTTCTTC. The full variable domain, completed using reference TRBV7-9 and TRBJ2-1, is DTGVSQNPRHKITKRGQNVTFRCDPISEHNRLYWYRQTLGQGPEFLTYFQNEAQLEKSRLLSDRFSAERPKGSFSTLEIQRTEQGDSAMYLCASSFQGGPYSYNEQFFGPGTRLTVL.

The rearrangement links TRBV7-2 to TRBJ2-3; D remains unclear. V was trimmed by 3 bases and J by 4 bases, leaving 8 bases between them. CDR1 and CDR2 (germline): SGHTA, FQGNSA. CDR3 length equals 13 residues. CDR3 loop: CASSLGFSDTQYF. The CDR3 coding sequence is TGTGCCAGCAGCTTGGGGTTTTCAGATACGCAGTATTTT. Together with reference TRBV7-2 and TRBJ2-3, the CDR3 gives the full variable domain: GAGVSQSPSNKVTEKGKDVELRCDPISGHTALYWYRQSLGQGLEFLIYFQGNSAPDKSGLPSDRFSAERTGGSVSTLTIQRTQQEDSAVYLCASSLGFSDTQYFGPGTRLTVL.

V is TRBV30 and J is TRBJ2-5, with TRBD2 matching over 8 bases. Trimming cost V 0 bases and J 5 bases; bases outside gene matches: 8. From germline, CDR1 is GTSNPN and CDR2 SVGIG (reference sequence). The CDR3 has 15 residues. The CDR3 DNA follows: TGTGCCTGGAGTGTAGGGGGACTAGGTATTGAGACCCAGTACTTC. Protein sequence: CAWSVGGLGIETQYF.

This clone was detected only once. For the CDR3, the DNA is TGTGCCAGCAGCACGGACAGGGGCAATTCACCCCTCCACTTT. As protein: CASSTDRGNSPLHF. The rearrangement links TRBV5-4 to TRBJ1-6; TRBD1 matches 9 bases. Germline V gives CDR1 SGHNT, CDR2 YYREEE (reference sequence). CDR3 length: 14 amino acids. V shed 4 bases, J shed 7 bases, and the junction held 3 bases outside the gene matches.

This clone appeared a single time. The rearrangement joins TRBV5-1 to TRBJ2-3; 9 bases are a match to TRBD2. The CDR3 has 16 amino acids. V gave up 2 bases and J gave up 3 bases; unmatched junction bases: 7. The germline gives CDR1 SGHRS, CDR2 YFSETQ. The CDR3 here is CASSFAALAGTDTQYF. In DNA, the CDR3 is TGCGCCAGCAGCTTTGCCGCCCTAGCGGGAACAGATACGCAGTATTTT.

CDR3 DNA sequence: TGTGCCATCAGTGACGGAGCGGGGGGGTCCAGTGAGCAGTTCTTC. Residues: CAISDGAGGSSEQFF. The chain is built from TRBV10-3 and TRBJ2-1; TRBD2 matches 10 bases. The germline V gene encodes CDR1 ENHRY and CDR2 SYGVKD. This CDR3 has 15 amino acids. The trim removed 3 bases at V and 9 bases at J, leaving 8 bases unmatched.

This clone was picked up one time. The germline gene is not matched at one end of the junction; a read error may be the cause. The chain employs TRBV7-7 and TRBJ2-5; TRBD1 might be the D (5 bases). This CDR3 spans 13 amino acids. CDR1 SSHAT and CDR2 FNYEAQ come from the germline V gene (reference sequence). CDR3 nucleotides: TGTGCTAGCAGCTTAGGGGTTGGGGAGACCCAGTACTTC. Amino acids: CASSLGVGETQYF.

CDR3 nucleotides: TGTGCCAGCAGCCCGGAGCTACAGGGGGCGCGAGGCTACACCTTC. Protein product: CASSPELQGARGYTF. The rearrangement uses TRBV5-4 and TRBJ1-2; 9 bases agree with TRBD1. The CDR3 runs to 15 residues. The germline CDR1 and CDR2 sequences are SGHNT and YYREEE (reference sequence). J gave up 8 bases and V 4 bases, and 12 bases lay outside the gene matches. The whole variable domain, filled in from reference TRBV5-4 and TRBJ1-2, reads ETGVTQSPTHLIKTRGQQVTLRCSSQSGHNTVSWYQQALGQGPQFIFQYYREEENGRGNFPPRFSGLQFPNYSSELNVNALELDDSALYLCASSPELQGARGYTFGSGTRLTVV.

The J gene is TRBJ2-7, the V gene TRBV12-5, with 7 bases identical to TRBD2. The CDR3 sequence is 17 residues long. Trimming cost V 2 bases and J 0 bases; bases outside gene matches: 10. The germline CDR1 and CDR2 sequences are LGHNT and FRNRAP. The CDR3 DNA reads TGTGCTAGTGGTTTGACCCTCCAGGGCGGGAGCTCCTACGAGCAGTACTTC. Protein sequence: CASGLTLQGGSSYEQYF.

This chain connects TRBV4-1 to TRBJ2-3, with D maybe TRBD1 (5 bases). Deletions cut 0 bases from V and 13 bases from J, with 14 bases between. Germline lookup yields CDR1 MGHRA and CDR2 YSYEKL. CDR3 length: 13 residues. Here the CDR3 DNA reads TGCGCCAGCAGCCAAGATGGGGCCCCGAGAGAGTATTTT. Translated, it gives CASSQDGAPREYF.

CDR3 amino acids: CASANRVLFTGELFF. The CDR3 DNA follows: TGCGCCAGCGCTAACAGGGTTTTATTCACCGGGGAGCTGTTTTTT. The V gene is TRBV4-3, the J gene TRBJ2-2; tentatively, D is TRBD1 (6 bases). Germline lookup yields CDR1 LGHNA and CDR2 YSLEER. The ends were cut back, 8 bases at V and 4 bases at J, with 17 bases in the middle. The CDR3 is 15 residues long.

This chain joins TRBV18 and TRBJ2-1, with D tentatively TRBD1 or TRBD2 (5 bases each). From germline, CDR1 is KGHSH and CDR2 LQKENI. This CDR3 is 16 amino acids long. With 0 bases removed from V and 0 bases from J, the gap between germline ends came to 9 bases. CDR3 sequence reads: CASSPPGRSSYNEQFF. The CDR3, as DNA: TGTGCCAGCTCACCACCGGGACGGAGCTCCTACAATGAGCAGTTCTTC.

The chain couples TRBV7-8 to TRBJ2-7; 9 nucleotides agree with TRBD1. V lost 4 bases and J lost 6; bases outside the gene matches: 31. Germline CDR1 reads SGHVS; CDR2 reads FQNEAQ. This CDR3 has 22 residues. In DNA form, the CDR3 reads TGTGCCAGCAGCTCCTCTGGGTCGGTCCGTGGACAGGGGCCTGGTCGTAGGGGCGAGCAGTACTTC. Residues: CASSSSGSVRGQGPGRRGEQYF. The full variable domain, in which reference TRBV7-8 and TRBJ2-7 provide the parts outside the CDR3, is GAGVSQSPRYKVAKRGQDVALRCDPISGHVSLFWYQQALGQGPEFLTYFQNEAQLDKSGLPSDRFFAERPEGSVSTLKIQRTQQEDSAVYLCASSSSGSVRGQGPGRRGEQYFGPGTRLTVT.

The CDR3 nucleotides read TGTGCCAGCAGCGCGGGCGGGACTGCCCGTGAGGAGCAGTACTTC. This encodes CASSAGGTAREEQYF. V gene TRBV6-5 combines with J gene TRBJ2-7; D is perhaps TRBD2 (6 bases). Germline V gene lookup returns CDR1 MNHEY and CDR2 SVGAGI. The CDR3 runs to 15 residues. Between the trimmed V and J ends, which lost 6 bases and 7 bases, there was a span of 22 bases.

The V gene is TRBV6-1, the J gene TRBJ1-1; D is possibly TRBD1 (6 bases). The germline V gene encodes CDR1 MNHNS and CDR2 SASEGT. With 6 bases removed from V and 6 bases from J, the gap between germline ends came to 14 bases. The CDR3 is 13 residues long. In DNA form, the CDR3 reads TGTGCCAGCAGATCCAGGGGAAGGCCTGAAGCTTTCTTT. Residues: CASRSRGRPEAFF.

The rearrangement uses TRBV5-1 and TRBJ1-2; 8 nucleotides agree with TRBD1. V was pared by 3 bases and J by 3 bases, with 4 bases of the junction left unmatched. The CDR3 totals 14 residues. Per the germline V gene, CDR1 is SGHRS and CDR2 is YFSETQ. The CDR3 protein is CASSSSGGDYGYTF. Here the CDR3 DNA reads TGCGCCAGCAGCTCATCAGGGGGCGACTATGGCTACACCTTC.

The CDR3 nucleotides read TGTGCCAGCAGCTTCGGTCAAGCAACTAATGAAAAACTGTTTTTT. Amino acids: CASSFGQATNEKLFF. This sequence joins TRBV7-9 and TRBJ1-4; no clear D. Deletions cut 3 bases from V and 0 bases from J, with 8 bases between. Per germline, CDR1 SEHNR and CDR2 FQNEAQ (reference sequence). The CDR3 runs to 15 residues.

The chain uses TRBV5-1 and TRBJ2-7; possible D gene TRBD1, 5 bases. Germline V gene data show CDR1 as SGHRS and CDR2 as YFSETQ. The CDR3 runs 17 residues. V was cut by 3 bases and J by 2 bases, with 21 bases left in between. CDR3 loop: CASSWGRGRERPYEQYF. Written as DNA, the CDR3 is TGCGCCAGCAGCTGGGGTAGGGGAAGGGAACGACCCTACGAGCAGTACTTC. The whole variable domain, filled in from reference TRBV5-1 and TRBJ2-7, reads KAGVTQTPRYLIKTRGQQVTLSCSPISGHRSVSWYQQTPGQGLQFLFEYFSETQRNKGNFPGRFSGRQFSNSRSEMNVSTLELGDSALYLCASSWGRGRERPYEQYFGPGTRLTVT.

V and J are TRBV5-6 and TRBJ2-7; the D gene could be TRBD1 or TRBD2 (5 bases each). Germline V gene lookup returns CDR1 SGHDT and CDR2 YYEEEE. V was cut by 1 base and J by 2 bases, with 10 bases left in between. The CDR3 extends over 14 amino acids. The CDR3 is CASSLRGSTYEQYF. The CDR3 DNA is TGTGCCAGCAGCTTGCGGGGCAGCACCTACGAGCAGTACTTC.

This chain links TRBV28 with TRBJ2-3, with D perhaps matching TRBD2 (5 bases). V was clipped by 5 bases and J by 2 bases, with 26 bases between them. The CDR3 is made up of 19 amino acids. Looked up from germline, CDR1 is MDHEN and CDR2 is SYDVKM. Here the CDR3 reads CASSLNPPAPEGYTDTQYF. For the CDR3, the DNA is TGTGCCAGCAGTCTCAACCCCCCGGCCCCTGAGGGCTACACAGATACGCAGTATTTT.

The rearrangement uses TRBV30 and TRBJ2-5; D uncertain. With the DNA end fitting TRBJ2-7 better, the J assignment may be wrong. This CDR3 spans 14 amino acids. CDR1 is GTSNPN, CDR2 SVGIG, per germline (reference sequence). Here the CDR3 reads CASRAGLKGYEQYF. CDR3 bases: TGTGCTTCACGGGCCGGGTTGAAAGGCTACGAGCAGTACTTC.

The chain couples TRBV5-1 to TRBJ2-5, with D perhaps TRBD2 (7 bases). The germline V gene has CDR1 SGHRS and CDR2 YFSETQ. The ends were cut back, 4 bases at V and 5 bases at J, with 21 bases in the middle. The CDR3 contains 16 residues. The CDR3 loop reads CASSPPVSGGRETQYF. As DNA, the CDR3 is TGCGCCAGCAGCCCGCCCGTCTCGGGGGGCAGGGAGACCCAGTACTTC.

The chain couples TRBV6-5 to TRBJ1-3; TRBD1 agrees at 7 bases. This CDR3 spans 15 amino acids. Per germline, CDR1 MNHEY and CDR2 SVGAGI. V gave up 5 bases and J gave up 4 bases; unmatched junction bases: 8. CDR3 loop: CASSKDRSRGNTIYF. The CDR3 nucleotides read TGTGCCAGCAGTAAGGACAGGTCGCGGGGAAACACCATATATTTT.

This clone was detected once. The chain links TRBV2 to TRBJ2-5, with D maybe TRBD2 (6 bases). Germline V lookup: CDR1 SNHLY, CDR2 FYNNEI. The germline V and J ends were trimmed by 5 bases and 5 bases, with 21 bases remaining between them. The CDR3 sequence is 16 residues long. CDR3 in amino acids: CASSPWALRDRETQYF. In DNA form, the CDR3 reads TGTGCCAGCAGTCCTTGGGCGCTGCGGGACCGGGAGACCCAGTACTTC.

This clone has only one observation. This chain connects TRBV7-3 to TRBJ2-1, with D perhaps TRBD2 (5 bases). Between the trimmed V and J ends, which lost 5 bases and 7 bases, there was a span of 18 bases. The CDR3 is 15 amino acids. Germline V CDR1 and CDR2: SGHTA, FQGTGA. As DNA, the CDR3 is TGTGCCAGCAGCCCCACCACCCTCCCGGGGAATGAGCAGTTCTTC. It encodes CASSPTTLPGNEQFF.